This T cell receptor beta chain was sequenced in a study of T-cell reconstitution after alpha-beta-depleted transplantation in children. The study's findings and limits: Reportedly, only several hundred clones from non-depleted graft cells drove alpha-beta T-cell counts at about two months.

The TCRbeta library was prepared with unique molecular identifiers. From the PCR reads, TCRdb called clonotypes with MiXCR, one entry per CDR3 protein. Of 440,000 or so distinct CDR3 sequences in the sample, about 40% were seen once. The table lists this clonotype with a few counts. Antigen specificity is unknown. The sample here was PBMCs, taken before TCRalphabeta/CD19-depleted stem cell transplant. The clonotype originates from a girl aged 2 to 10 with aplastic anemia, due to receive a stem cell transplant.

CDR3 sequence reads: CASSFSGVGETQYF. The CDR3 nucleotides are TGCGCCAGCAGCTTTAGCGGAGTCGGGGAGACCCAGTACTTC. V and J are TRBV5-1 and TRBJ2-5, with D possibly being TRBD2 (6 bases). Per the germline V gene, CDR1 is SGHRS and CDR2 is YFSETQ. Trimming removed 2 bases at V and 5 bases at J, with 13 bases between. The length of the CDR3 is 14 residues.